The rows below give T cell receptor beta chains drawn from one sample of a study of PD-L1 blockade in urothelial cancer. Using immunoSEQ multiplex PCR, the repertoire was profiled, and TCRdb retains in-frame clones only, with some absent. Of some 80,000 clones listed, roughly 80% were seen once; the top ten hold more than 6.5%. The sequences come from PBMCs, collected around atezolizumab (anti-PD-L1) treatment. These receptors were obtained from a man between 35 and 55 years old with urothelial cancer. CDR3s include the opening cysteine and the closing phenylalanine or tryptophan. Each record gives: CDR3 protein, CDR3 DNA, V gene, J gene, D gene. The D gene is left open where the match is weak.

CDR3: CASSSGRSALTQYF
DNA: TGTGCCAGTTCTAGCGGGAGGTCGGCATTAACCCAGTACTTC
V: TRBV2
J: TRBJ2-5
D: TRBD2

CDR3: CASSSRTGPTYEQYF
DNA: TGTGCCAGCAGTTCAAGGACAGGTCCAACCTACGAGCAGTACTTC
V: TRBV27
J: TRBJ2-7
D: TRBD1

CDR3: CASSLDRGGTGEAFF
DNA: TGCGCCAGCAGCTTGGACAGGGGAGGAACCGGTGAAGCTTTCTTT
V: TRBV5-1
J: TRBJ1-1
D: TRBD1

CDR3: CASSLQGHYGYTF
DNA: TGTGCCAGCAGCTTGCAGGGCCACTATGGCTACACCTTC
V: TRBV5-6
J: TRBJ1-2
D: -

CDR3: CASSPPADPADTQYF
DNA: TGTGCCAGCTCACCACCGGCAGATCCCGCAGATACGCAGTATTTT
V: TRBV18
J: TRBJ2-3
D: -

CDR3: CAWSPVWLGYTF
DNA: TGTGCCTGGAGTCCGGTCTGGTTGGGCTACACCTTC
V: TRBV30
J: TRBJ1-2
D: -

CDR3: CAWSRAGDYEQYF
DNA: TGTGCCTGGAGTAGAGCGGGAGACTACGAGCAGTACTTC
V: TRBV30
J: TRBJ2-7
D: TRBD2

CDR3: CATSRATITDTQYF
DNA: TGTGCCACCAGCAGAGCCACTATCACAGATACGCAGTATTTT
V: TRBV15
J: TRBJ2-3
D: -

CDR3: CATVAGLGYEQYF
DNA: TGTGCCACCGTAGCGGGCCTCGGATACGAGCAGTACTTC
V: TRBV30
J: TRBJ2-7
D: TRBD2

CDR3: CASSLSHQGYTF
DNA: TGTGCCAGCAGTCTCTCACATCAAGGCTACACCTTC
V: TRBV28
J: TRBJ1-2
D: -